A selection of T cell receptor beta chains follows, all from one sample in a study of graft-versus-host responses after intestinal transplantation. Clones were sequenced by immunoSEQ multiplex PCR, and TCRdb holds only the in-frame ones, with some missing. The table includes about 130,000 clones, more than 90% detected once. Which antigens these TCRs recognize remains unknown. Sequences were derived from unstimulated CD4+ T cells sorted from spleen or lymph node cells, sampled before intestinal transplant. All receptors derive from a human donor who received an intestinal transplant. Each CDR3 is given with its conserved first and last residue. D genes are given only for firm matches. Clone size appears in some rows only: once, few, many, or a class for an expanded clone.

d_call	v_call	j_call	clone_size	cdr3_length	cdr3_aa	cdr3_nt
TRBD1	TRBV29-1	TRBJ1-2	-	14	CSVEKGATGNGYTF	TGCAGCGTTGAAAAGGGGGCAACGGGAAATGGCTACACCTTC
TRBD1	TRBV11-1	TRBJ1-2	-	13	CASSWDRGYGYTF	TGTGCCAGCAGCTGGGACAGGGGATATGGCTACACCTTC
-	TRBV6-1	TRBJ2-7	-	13	CASSAQGRYEQYF	TGTGCCAGCAGTGCACAGGGAAGGTACGAGCAGTACTTC
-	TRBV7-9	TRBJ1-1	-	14	CARRDKRPYTEAFF	TGTGCCCGACGCGATAAGCGGCCTTACACTGAAGCTTTCTTT
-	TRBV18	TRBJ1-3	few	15	CASSPPNGAGNTIYF	TGTGCCAGCTCACCACCGAATGGTGCTGGAAACACCATATATTTT
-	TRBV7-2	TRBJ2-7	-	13	CASRGRVEDEQYF	TGTGCCAGCAGGGGGCGCGTGGAAGACGAGCAGTACTTC
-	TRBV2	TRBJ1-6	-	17	CASSAGTTFSYNSPLHF	TGTGCCAGCAGTGCCGGGACTACTTTCTCCTATAATTCACCCCTCCACTTT
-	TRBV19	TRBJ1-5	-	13	CASSMDRNQPQHF	TGTGCCAGTAGTATGGATAGAAATCAGCCCCAGCATTTT
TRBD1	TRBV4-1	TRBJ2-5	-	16	CASSQDGDRGGETQYF	TGCGCCAGCAGCCAAGATGGGGACAGGGGGGGAGAGACCCAGTACTTC
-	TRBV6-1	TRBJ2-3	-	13	CASRADHRDSQYF	TGTGCCAGCAGGGCCGATCACAGGGATTCGCAGTATTTT
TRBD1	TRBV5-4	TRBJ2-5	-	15	CASSYPTGLGETQYF	TGTGCCAGCAGCTACCCGACAGGGTTGGGCGAGACCCAGTACTTC
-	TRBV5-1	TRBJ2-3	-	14	CASSLTGLTDTQYF	TGCGCCAGCAGCTTGACAGGGCTCACAGATACGCAGTATTTT
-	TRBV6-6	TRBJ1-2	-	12	CASSYEYYGYTF	TGTGCCAGCAGTTACGAGTATTATGGCTACACCTTC
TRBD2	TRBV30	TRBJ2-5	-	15	CAWSVSGGLLETQYF	TGTGCCTGGAGTGTGAGCGGGGGACTGTTGGAGACCCAGTACTTC
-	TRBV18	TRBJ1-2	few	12	CASSTTGDGYTF	TGTGCCAGCTCAACGACCGGGGATGGCTACACCTTC
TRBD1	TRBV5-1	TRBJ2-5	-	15	CASSFGQGAAETQYF	TGCGCCAGCAGCTTCGGACAGGGGGCTGCGGAGACCCAGTACTTC
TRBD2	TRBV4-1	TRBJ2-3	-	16	CASSQWGGSETDTQYF	TGCGCCAGCAGCCAATGGGGAGGGTCCGAAACAGATACGCAGTATTTT
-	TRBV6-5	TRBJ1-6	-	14	CASRPGTYNSPLHF	TGTGCCAGCAGACCCGGGACCTATAATTCACCCCTCCACTTT
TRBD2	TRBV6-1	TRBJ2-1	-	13	CASWGGTSNEQFF	TGTGCCAGTTGGGGTGGGACTAGCAATGAGCAGTTCTTC
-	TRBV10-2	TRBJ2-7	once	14	CASSSGGLGYEQYF	TGCGCCAGCTCCTCGGGGGGCCTAGGCTACGAGCAGTACTTC
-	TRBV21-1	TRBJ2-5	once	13	CASPPDRVETQYF	TGTGCCAGTCCGCCCGACAGGGTAGAGACCCAGTACTTC
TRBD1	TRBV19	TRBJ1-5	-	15	CASSTGQGVNQPQHF	TGTGCCAGTAGTACAGGACAGGGGGTTAATCAGCCCCAGCATTTT
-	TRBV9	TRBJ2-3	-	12	CASSVGQDTQYF	TGTGCCAGCAGCGTAGGCCAAGATACGCAGTATTTT
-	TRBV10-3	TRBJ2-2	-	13	CAISEPARGELFF	TGTGCCATCAGTGAGCCGGCGCGTGGGGAGCTGTTTTTT
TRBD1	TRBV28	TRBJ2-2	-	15	CASRGQGALTGELFF	TGTGCCAGCAGGGGACAGGGGGCGCTCACCGGGGAGCTGTTTTTT
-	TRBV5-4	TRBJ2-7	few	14	CASSRDRSSYEQYF	TGTGCCAGCAGCCGTGACAGGAGCTCCTACGAGCAGTACTTC
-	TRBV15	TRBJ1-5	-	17	CATSRGGGFYSNQPQHF	TGTGCCACCAGCAGAGGGGGGGGGTTCTATAGCAATCAGCCCCAGCATTTT
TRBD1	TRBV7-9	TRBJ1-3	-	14	CASWRTGSGNTIYF	TGTGCCAGCTGGAGGACAGGCTCTGGAAACACCATATATTTT
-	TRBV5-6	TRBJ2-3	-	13	CASSSVSTDTQYF	TGTGCCAGCAGCTCCGTTTCAACAGATACGCAGTATTTT
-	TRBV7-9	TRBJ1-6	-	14	CASSFAMANSPLHF	TGTGCCAGCAGCTTTGCCATGGCTAATTCACCCCTCCACTTT
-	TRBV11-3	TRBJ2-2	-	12	CASTYLPGELFF	TGTGCCAGCACCTACCTACCCGGGGAGCTGTTTTTT
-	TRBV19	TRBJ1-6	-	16	CASRPQGNSYNSPLHF	TGTGCCAGTAGACCCCAGGGGAACTCCTATAATTCACCCCTCCACTTT
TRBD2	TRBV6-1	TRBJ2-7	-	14	CASSEGAGAHEQYF	TGTGCCAGCAGTGAAGGAGCGGGGGCCCACGAGCAGTACTTC
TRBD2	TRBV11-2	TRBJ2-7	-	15	CASSPTWEGLWEQYF	TGTGCCAGCAGCCCCACCTGGGAGGGCCTCTGGGAGCAGTACTTC
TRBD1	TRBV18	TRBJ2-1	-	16	CASSPIVDRVGNEQFF	TGTGCCAGCTCACCAATTGTTGACAGGGTGGGCAATGAGCAGTTCTTC
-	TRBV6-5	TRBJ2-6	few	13	CASSYFGANVLTF	TGTGCCAGCAGTTACTTTGGGGCCAACGTCCTGACTTTC
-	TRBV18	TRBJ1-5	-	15	CASSPRAGINQPQHF	TGTGCCAGCTCACCCAGGGCTGGGATTAATCAGCCCCAGCATTTT
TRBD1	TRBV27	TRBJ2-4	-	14	CASRERGRTDIQYF	TGTGCCAGCAGGGAGAGGGGGCGTACCGACATTCAGTACTTC
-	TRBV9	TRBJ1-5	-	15	CASSVDHSSNQPQHF	TGTGCCAGCAGCGTAGATCATAGTAGCAATCAGCCCCAGCATTTT
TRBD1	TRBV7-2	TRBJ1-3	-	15	CASRPGGVAGNTIYF	TGTGCCAGCAGACCAGGGGGCGTCGCTGGAAACACCATATATTTT
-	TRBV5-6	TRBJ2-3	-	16	CASSYPFWQTTDTQYF	TGTGCCAGCAGCTACCCTTTCTGGCAGACGACAGATACGCAGTATTTT
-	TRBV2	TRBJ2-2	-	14	CASLAGGITGELFF	TGTGCCAGTCTTGCGGGTGGGATCACCGGGGAGCTGTTTTTT
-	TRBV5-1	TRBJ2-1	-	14	CASRRLGGLDEQFF	TGCGCCAGCAGGCGGCTAGGGGGACTGGATGAGCAGTTCTTC
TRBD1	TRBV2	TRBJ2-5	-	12	CATTTGPETQYF	TGTGCCACCACGACAGGGCCAGAGACCCAGTACTTC
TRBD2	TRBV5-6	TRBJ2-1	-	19	CASSLARLAGASSYNEQFF	TGTGCCAGCAGCTTGGCGCGACTAGCGGGGGCCAGCTCCTACAATGAGCAGTTCTTC
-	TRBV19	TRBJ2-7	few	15	CASTQTTGPAFEQYF	TGTGCCAGTACCCAAACGACGGGGCCAGCATTTGAGCAGTACTTC
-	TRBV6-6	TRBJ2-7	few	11	CASSYNGEQYF	TGTGCCAGCAGTTACAACGGGGAGCAGTACTTC
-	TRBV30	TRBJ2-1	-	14	CAWTSTTAYNEQFF	TGTGCCTGGACATCAACTACTGCTTACAATGAGCAGTTCTTC